The source of this TCR beta chain is a study of blood T cell repertoires in COVID-19. Sequenced by immunoSEQ multiplex PCR; TCRdb stores in-frame clones only, minus some. The table lists around 130,000 clones, almost 85% of them singletons. Unmatched junction bases numbered 3, after V lost 1 base and J lost 1 base. Germline CDR1 reads LGHDT; CDR2 reads YNNKEL (reference sequence). CDR3 length equals 16 residues. Sequences were obtained from peripheral blood. This TCR was recovered from a man aged 45-65 years with acute or convalescent COVID-19. This sequence joins TRBV3-1 (or the pseudogene TRBV3-2) and TRBJ1-2; 10 bases line up with TRBD1. Written as DNA, the CDR3 is TGTGCCAGCAGCCAAGGGGGACAGGGGATTAACTATGGCTACACCTTC. Translated, it gives CASSQGGQGINYGYTF.